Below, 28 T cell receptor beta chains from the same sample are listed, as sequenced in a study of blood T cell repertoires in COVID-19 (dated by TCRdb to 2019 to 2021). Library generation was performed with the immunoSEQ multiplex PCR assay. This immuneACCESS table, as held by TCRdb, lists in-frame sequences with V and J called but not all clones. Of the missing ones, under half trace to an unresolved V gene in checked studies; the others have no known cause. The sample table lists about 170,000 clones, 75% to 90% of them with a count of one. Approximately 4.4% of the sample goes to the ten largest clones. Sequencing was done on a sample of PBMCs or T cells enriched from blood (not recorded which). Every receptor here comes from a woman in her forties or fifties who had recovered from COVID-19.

The CDR3 sequence is CASSQYSNQPQHF. CDR3 in DNA: TGTGCCAGCAGCCAGTATAGCAATCAGCCCCAGCATTTT. The J gene is TRBJ1-5, the V gene TRBV9; D is undetermined. The CDR3 consists of 13 residues. Deletions cut 4 bases from V and 0 bases from J, with 5 bases between. Germline V gene data show CDR1 as SGDLS and CDR2 as YYNGEE.

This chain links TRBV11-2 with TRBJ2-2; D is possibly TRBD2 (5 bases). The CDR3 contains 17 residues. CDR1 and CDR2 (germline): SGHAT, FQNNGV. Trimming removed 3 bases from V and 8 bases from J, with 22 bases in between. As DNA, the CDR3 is TGTGCCAGCAGCTTCTTTATGGCGGGCCATACTTCGGGGGAGCTGTTTTTT. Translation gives CASSFFMAGHTSGELFF.

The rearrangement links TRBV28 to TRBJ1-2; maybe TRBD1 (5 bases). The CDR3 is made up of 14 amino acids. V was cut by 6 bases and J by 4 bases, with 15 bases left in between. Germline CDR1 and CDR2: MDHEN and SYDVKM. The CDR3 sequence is CASSLGGSSYGYTF. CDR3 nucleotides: TGTGCCAGCAGCTTGGGGGGGTCCTCCTATGGCTACACCTTC.

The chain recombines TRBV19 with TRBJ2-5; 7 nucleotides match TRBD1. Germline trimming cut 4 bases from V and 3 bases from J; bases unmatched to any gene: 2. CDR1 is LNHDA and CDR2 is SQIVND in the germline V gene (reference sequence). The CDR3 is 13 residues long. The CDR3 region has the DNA TGTGCCAGTAGTACAACAGGGGAAGAGACCCAGTACTTC. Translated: CASSTTGEETQYF.

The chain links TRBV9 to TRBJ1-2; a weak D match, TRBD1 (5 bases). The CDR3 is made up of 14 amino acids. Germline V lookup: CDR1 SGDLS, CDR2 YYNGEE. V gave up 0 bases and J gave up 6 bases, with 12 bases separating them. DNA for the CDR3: TGTGCCAGCAGCGTAGGCCGGGGGTCGGATGGCTACACCTTC. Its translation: CASSVGRGSDGYTF.

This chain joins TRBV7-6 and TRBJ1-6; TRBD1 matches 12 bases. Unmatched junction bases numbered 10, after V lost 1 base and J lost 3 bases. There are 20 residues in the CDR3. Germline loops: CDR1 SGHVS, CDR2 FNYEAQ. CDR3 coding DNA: TGTGCCAGCAGCTTAGAAGTGGGACAGGGGGCCCTCCTCTATAATTCACCCCTCCACTTT. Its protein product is CASSLEVGQGALLYNSPLHF.

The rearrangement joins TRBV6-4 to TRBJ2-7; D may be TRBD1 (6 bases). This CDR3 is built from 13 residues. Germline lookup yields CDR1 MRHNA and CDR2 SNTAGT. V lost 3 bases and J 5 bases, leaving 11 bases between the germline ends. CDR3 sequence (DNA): TGTGCCAGCAGTGAATTCAGGGGCGACGAGCAGTACGTC. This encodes CASSEFRGDEQYV.

The CDR3 bases are TGTGCCAGCAGGGGGGGAAGAGGGACAGATACGCAGTATTTT. This translates into CASRGGRGTDTQYF. The V and J genes are TRBV7-3 and TRBJ2-3; D may be TRBD2 (6 bases). The CDR3 is 14 amino acids. CDR1 is SGHTA, CDR2 FQGTGA, per germline. V was pared by 6 bases and J by 3 bases, with 13 bases between.

The DNA of the CDR3 is TGTGCCAGCAGCCAAAGGGGAACTACTCTAGCCAAAAACATTCAGTACTTC. This translates into CASSQRGTTLAKNIQYF. The chain recombines TRBV11-3 with TRBJ2-4, with D maybe TRBD1 (5 bases). The CDR3 runs to 17 residues. V was cut by 5 bases and J by 0 bases, with 17 bases left in between. CDR1 is SGHNT, CDR2 YENEEA, per germline.

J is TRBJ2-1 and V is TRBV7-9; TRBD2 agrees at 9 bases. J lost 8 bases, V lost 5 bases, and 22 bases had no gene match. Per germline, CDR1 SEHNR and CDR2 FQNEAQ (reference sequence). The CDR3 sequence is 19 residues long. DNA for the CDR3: TGTGCCAGCAGCCATCGTAGGGGTTTGCGGGAGGGTTGGTTCGATGAGCAGTTCTTC. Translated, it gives CASSHRRGLREGWFDEQFF.

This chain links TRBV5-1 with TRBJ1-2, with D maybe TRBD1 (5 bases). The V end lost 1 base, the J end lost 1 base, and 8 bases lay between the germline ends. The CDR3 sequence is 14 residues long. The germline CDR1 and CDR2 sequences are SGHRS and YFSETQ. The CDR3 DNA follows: TGCGCCAGCAGCTTGCCGGGACTTAACTATGGCTACACCTTC. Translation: CASSLPGLNYGYTF.

The CDR3 DNA follows: TGTGCCAGCAGCCCTCTAGGATACACTGAAGCTTTCTTT. It is translated as CASSPLGYTEAFF. This chain links TRBV12-3 or TRBV12-4 with TRBJ1-1; the D is unclear. Trimming shortened V by 6 bases and J by 3 bases, and 11 bases separated the two germline ends. The CDR3 covers 13 residues.

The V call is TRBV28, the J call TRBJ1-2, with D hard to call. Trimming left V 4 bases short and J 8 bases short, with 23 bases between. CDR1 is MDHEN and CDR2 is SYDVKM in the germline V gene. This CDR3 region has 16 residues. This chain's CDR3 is CASSSRESSGVRGYTF. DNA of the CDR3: TGTGCCAGCAGTTCTCGCGAAAGCTCCGGCGTGCGGGGCTACACCTTC.

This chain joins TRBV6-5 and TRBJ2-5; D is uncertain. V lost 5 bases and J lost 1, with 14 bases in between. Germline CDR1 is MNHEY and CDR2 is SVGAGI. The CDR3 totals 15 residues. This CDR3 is CASSPQVVAQETQYF. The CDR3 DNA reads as TGTGCCAGCAGTCCCCAGGTAGTGGCCCAAGAGACCCAGTACTTC.

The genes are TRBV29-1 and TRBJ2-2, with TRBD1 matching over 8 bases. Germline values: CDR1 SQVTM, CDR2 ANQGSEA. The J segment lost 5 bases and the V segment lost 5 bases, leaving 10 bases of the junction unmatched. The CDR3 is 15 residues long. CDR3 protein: CSVTQDRVRTGELFF. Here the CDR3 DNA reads TGCAGCGTTACCCAGGACAGGGTCAGGACCGGGGAGCTGTTTTTT.

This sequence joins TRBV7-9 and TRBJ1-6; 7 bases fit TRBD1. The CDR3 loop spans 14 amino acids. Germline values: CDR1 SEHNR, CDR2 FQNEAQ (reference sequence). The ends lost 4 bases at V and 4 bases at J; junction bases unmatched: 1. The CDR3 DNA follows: TGTGCCAGCAGCTCGGGACAGTATAATTCACCCCTCCACTTT. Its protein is CASSSGQYNSPLHF.

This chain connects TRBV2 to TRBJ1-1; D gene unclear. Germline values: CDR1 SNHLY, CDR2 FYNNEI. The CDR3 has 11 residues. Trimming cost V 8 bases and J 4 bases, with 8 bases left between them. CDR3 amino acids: CASLVSTEAFF. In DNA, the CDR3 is TGTGCCAGCCTGGTGAGCACTGAAGCTTTCTTT.

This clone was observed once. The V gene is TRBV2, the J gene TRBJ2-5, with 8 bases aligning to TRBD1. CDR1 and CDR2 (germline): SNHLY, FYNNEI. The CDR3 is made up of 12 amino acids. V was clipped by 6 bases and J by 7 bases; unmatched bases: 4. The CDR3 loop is CASRVDRGTQYF. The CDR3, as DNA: TGTGCCAGCAGAGTTGACAGGGGGACCCAGTACTTC.

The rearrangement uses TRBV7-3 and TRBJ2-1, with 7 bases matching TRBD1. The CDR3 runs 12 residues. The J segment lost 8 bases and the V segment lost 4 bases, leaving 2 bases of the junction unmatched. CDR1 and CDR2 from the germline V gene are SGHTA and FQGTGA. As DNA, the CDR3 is TGTGCCAGCAGCTCGACAGGGTATGAGCAGTTCTTC. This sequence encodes CASSSTGYEQFF.

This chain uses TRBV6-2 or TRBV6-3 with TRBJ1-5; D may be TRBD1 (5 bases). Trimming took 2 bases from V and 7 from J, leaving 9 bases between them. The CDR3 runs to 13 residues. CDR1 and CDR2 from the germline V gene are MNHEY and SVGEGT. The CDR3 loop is CASSYVGGQPQHF. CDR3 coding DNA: TGTGCCAGCAGTTACGTCGGGGGACAGCCCCAGCATTTT.

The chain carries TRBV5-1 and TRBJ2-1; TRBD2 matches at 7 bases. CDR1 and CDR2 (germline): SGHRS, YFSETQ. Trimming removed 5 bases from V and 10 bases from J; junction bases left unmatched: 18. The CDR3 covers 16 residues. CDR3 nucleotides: TGCGCCAGCAGGCCCCCCCTTGAGCGGGATTTGTACGAGCAGTTCTTC. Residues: CASRPPLERDLYEQFF.

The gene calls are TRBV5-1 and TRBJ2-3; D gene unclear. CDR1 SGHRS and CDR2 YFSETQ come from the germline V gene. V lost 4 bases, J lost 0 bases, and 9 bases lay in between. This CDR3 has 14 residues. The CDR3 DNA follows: TGCGCCAGCAGCCCAGGCCTGAGCACAGATACGCAGTATTTT. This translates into CASSPGLSTDTQYF.

The CDR3 region has the DNA TGTGCCAGCAGGAGACAGGGACGCGGCTACACCTTC. The encoded protein is CASRRQGRGYTF. V gene TRBV12-3 or TRBV12-4 combines with J gene TRBJ1-2, with TRBD1 identical over 7 bases. The junction had 6 bases not matched to a gene; V was cut back by 6 bases and J by 8 bases. The CDR3 is 12 residues long.

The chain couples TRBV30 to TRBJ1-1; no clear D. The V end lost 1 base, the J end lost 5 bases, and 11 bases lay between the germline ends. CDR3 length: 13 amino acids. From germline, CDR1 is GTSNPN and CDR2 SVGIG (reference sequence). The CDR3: CAWSAFGGTEAFF. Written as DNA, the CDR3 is TGTGCCTGGAGTGCGTTCGGTGGTACTGAAGCTTTCTTT.

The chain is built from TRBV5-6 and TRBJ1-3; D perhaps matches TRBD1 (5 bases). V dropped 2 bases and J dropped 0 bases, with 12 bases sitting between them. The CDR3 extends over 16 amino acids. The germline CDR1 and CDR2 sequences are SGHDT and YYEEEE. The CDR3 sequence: CASSLVGGGSGNTIYF. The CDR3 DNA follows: TGTGCCAGCAGCTTAGTTGGCGGGGGCTCTGGAAACACCATATATTTT. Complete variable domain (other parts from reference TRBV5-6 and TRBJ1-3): DAGVTQSPTHLIKTRGQQVTLRCSPKSGHDTVSWYQQALGQGPQFIFQYYEEEERQRGNFPDRFSGHQFPNYSSELNVNALLLGDSALYLCASSLVGGGSGNTIYFGEGSWLTVV.

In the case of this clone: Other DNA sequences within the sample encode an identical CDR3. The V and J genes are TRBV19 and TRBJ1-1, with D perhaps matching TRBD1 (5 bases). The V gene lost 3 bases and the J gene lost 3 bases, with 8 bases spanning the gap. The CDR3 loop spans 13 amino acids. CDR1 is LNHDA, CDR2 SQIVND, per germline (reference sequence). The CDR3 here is CASSMKGDTEAFF. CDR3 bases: TGTGCCAGTAGTATGAAAGGGGACACTGAAGCTTTCTTT.

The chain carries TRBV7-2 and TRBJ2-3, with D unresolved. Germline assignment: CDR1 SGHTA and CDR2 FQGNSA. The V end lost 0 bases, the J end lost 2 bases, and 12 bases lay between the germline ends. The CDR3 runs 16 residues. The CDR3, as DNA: TGTGCCAGCAGCTTAGCCGGCCCTAGATACACAGATACGCAGTATTTT. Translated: CASSLAGPRYTDTQYF.

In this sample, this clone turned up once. The CDR3 is CASSESRDQPQHF. CDR3 bases: TGCGCCAGCAGTGAGTCAAGAGATCAGCCCCAGCATTTT. The chain joins TRBV10-1 to TRBJ1-5; no clear D. The V gene's germline CDR1 is WNHNN and CDR2 SYGVQD (reference sequence). Trimming left V 0 bases short and J 5 bases short, with 5 bases between. This CDR3 contains 13 residues.